This T cell receptor (beta chain) was recorded in a study of identical twins listed by TCRdb under 2016. As for the study more broadly: To test whether fetal clonotypes persist, this study deep-sequenced TCR alpha and beta repertoires from monozygotic twins, from unrelated adults of various ages, and from cord blood. To rule out contamination, replicate twin experiments were performed at different times with different library preparation protocols.

What the research found in general, with its limitations: In monozygotic twins, recombination models systematically underestimated out-of-frame TCR alpha sharing, but the models matched the sharing seen between unrelated individuals. Compared with coincidental sharing between unrelated individuals, out-of-frame TCR alpha sequences shared between twins showed an excess of sequences with low generation probability. The excess sharing between twins in beta out-of-frame sequences was weaker because fewer shared sequences reduced the signal-to-noise ratio. Fewer insertions were carried by abundant cord blood beta clonotypes; a weaker similar trend was observed in young adult naive repertoires, while no such trend was observed in memory repertoires. Zero-insertion analyses could be partly confounded by invariant T cells such as MAIT and iNKT, though diverse VJ usage argued against such confounding for most clonotypes. Conclusions relied on cross-sectional statistical analysis, since the same donors could not be followed over many years.

The library was made by 5' RACE. The sample was run on an Illumina HiSeq 2000. Template switching added a universal primer binding site, and the final cDNA carried a unique molecular identifier that allowed TCR cDNA molecules to be counted accurately. Specific primers in the conserved constant-segment region were used to synthesize first-strand cDNA for the TCR alpha and beta chains. Each cDNA library was double barcoded, with a SMART-Mk sample barcode plus Illumina barcodes, to control for contamination. TruSeq adapter sequences along with Illumina sample barcodes were introduced in two successive PCR steps. TCR alpha and beta cDNA libraries were sequenced on the Illumina HiSeq platform with custom primers. The authors' pipeline ran thus. MiGEC processed the raw reads to extract unique molecular identifiers, while MiXCR was used to determine the CDR3 positions. Recombination models were inferred per individual with the repgenHMM and IGoR tools using an EM algorithm. The tcR package in R was used for shared clonotype analysis, with sharing normalized by the product of cloneset sizes. Out-of-frame nonproductive sequences were analyzed to study raw recombination free of thymic and clonal selection effects. The public reads were quality trimmed at Q25 with fastp and then assembled into clones with MiXCR by TCRdb, keeping productive beta chains. A single entry per CDR3 protein holds the most common genes and DNA from its merged rows. These V and J calls are TCRdb output, not the study's own analysis. This sample gives more than 400,000 distinct CDR3 sequences in total; 15% of them show up just once. The ten most abundant clones make up about 0.47% of the sample.

Only a few counts were recorded for this clonotype. Its target antigen remains unknown. Base qualities are not at hand, and no much larger clone is one base apart. The CDR1 and CDR2 encoded by the germline V gene (reference sequence) are LNHNV and YYDKDF. The CDR3 runs 19 amino acids, cysteine and phenylalanine included. Of the read, only the CDR3 DNA is kept; its 57 bases are in frame from base 1. V has 3 bases trimmed and J has 0 bases trimmed; junction bases matching no gene number 8. All donors were healthy Caucasians. Three pairs of female monozygotic twins, all aged 18 to 29 years, were included in the twin cohort. Positive isolation kits from Invitrogen were used to isolate CD4+ and CD8+ T cell populations. The data were also submitted as part of a second study, on yellow fever vaccine responses in identical twins. As that second study puts it: The T cell response to vaccination in identical twins was reported by the authors to appear partly convergent and partly personalized. The study precisely tracked vaccine-responding T cell clones in identical twins.

The chain joins TRBV15 to TRBJ2-4; TRBD2 lines up with 13 middle nucleotides. The clonotype originates from a woman aged 18-29 years in good health. Material: CD4+ T cells sorted from blood. The nucleotide sequence is given as TGTGCCACCAGCAGGAGACTAGCGGGGGGTACTCTAGCCAAAAACATTCAGTACTTC. Translated, this gives CATSRRLAGGTLAKNIQYF. With the rest looked up from the reference TRBV15 and TRBJ2-4 genes rather than sequenced, the full variable domain is DAMVIQNPRYQVTQFGKPVTLSCSQTLNHNVMYWYQQKSSQAPKLLFHYYDKDFNNEADTPDNFQSRRPNTSFCFLDIRSPGLGDTAMYLCATSRRLAGGTLAKNIQYFGAGTRLSVL.